This T cell receptor beta chain was captured in a study of shared clonotypes between healthy human individuals. Study-level findings and limits: Sharing across a few donors was seen in 4.5% to 6.5% of naive CD4 clonotypes.

CDR1 is LNHDA, CDR2 SQIVND, per germline (reference sequence). This CDR3 has 16 amino acids. V trimming: 7 bases; J trimming: 7 bases; junction bases outside the gene matches: 13. As concerns this clone: Its target is unknown.

Genomic DNA (from each subset) was split evenly across several immunoSEQ plates. Produced via immunoSEQ multiplex PCR; TCRdb's table is partial and in-frame only. Among roughly 2.2 million clones listed, approximately 93% were seen once. The source is a young man in good health. Some clones in this sample may be carry-over from other donors' samples. The specimen was naive CD4+ T cells from PBMCs. Subset described: CD45RA+ positively selected. The chain links TRBV19 to TRBJ2-1; 10 bases match TRBD1. Here the CDR3 DNA reads TGTGCCAGTACCTATTCCGACAGGGGGCATAGGAATGAGCAGTTCTTC. Encoded protein: CASTYSDRGHRNEQFF.